A selection of T cell receptor beta chains follows, all from one sample in a study of cytomegalovirus exposure and HLA in healthy donors. Generated by immunoSEQ multiplex PCR, the TCRdb table keeps only in-frame clones and is missing some. The sample has 110,000 or so clones, roughly 67% seen once. Sequences were obtained from PBMCs. All receptors come from a man aged 35 to 55 in good health and CMV-seronegative. Each CDR3 is given with its conserved first and last residue. D genes are given only for firm matches. A clone size is listed for some rows: how often the clone was seen (once, few, many), or a class if it is expanded.

d_gene	len	abundance	v_gene	j_gene	CDR3nt	CDR3aa
NA	16	few	TRBV30	TRBJ2-7	TGTGCCTGGAGTCAACCCCCGGCCAGGGTAAAAGACGAGCAGTACTTC	CAWSQPPARVKDEQYF
NA	13	few	TRBV6-5	TRBJ1-1	TGTGCCAGCAGCTCCGGAGGTTACACTGAAGCTTTCTTT	CASSSGGYTEAFF
NA	16	NA	TRBV7-2	TRBJ2-7	TGTGCCAGCAGTCTGGCGGGTGGTAAGGTTATACGGGAGCAGTACTTC	CASSLAGGKVIREQYF
NA	13	few	TRBV5-8	TRBJ1-1	TGTGCCAGCAGCTTCAGGGGCGGAGGTGAAGCTTTCTTT	CASSFRGGGEAFF
NA	15	few	TRBV28	TRBJ1-2	TGTGCCAGCAGCCCCCTCCAGGCAGGGTTCTATGGCTACACCTTC	CASSPLQAGFYGYTF
NA	14	NA	TRBV29-1	TRBJ2-2	TGCAGCGTTGAAGGGTTAGCCAACCCCGGGGAGCTGTTTTTT	CSVEGLANPGELFF
NA	17	NA	TRBV12-2	TRBJ1-1	TGTGCAAGTCGCTATCGCCACAACCCGACAGGGATGACTGAAGCTTTCTTT	CASRYRHNPTGMTEAFF
TRBD1	15	NA	TRBV14	TRBJ1-1	TGTGCCAGCAGCCAAGTCAGGGGGGCTAACACTGAAGCTTTCTTT	CASSQVRGANTEAFF
NA	14	NA	TRBV5-1	TRBJ2-1	TGCGCCAGCAGCGGTGGACAGTACACCAATGAGCAGTTCTTC	CASSGGQYTNEQFF
TRBD2	16	NA	TRBV19	TRBJ2-1	TGTGCCAGTAGTAATCCGGGGGGTCGCAAGAACAATGAGCAGTTCTTC	CASSNPGGRKNNEQFF
TRBD1	14	NA	TRBV9	TRBJ2-5	TGTGCCAGCAGTCGCGGACAGGGACAAGAGACCCAGTACTTC	CASSRGQGQETQYF
TRBD1	17	few	TRBV28	TRBJ2-6	TGTGCCAGCAGTCTAGACAGGGGTCGTTCCGGGGCCAACGTCCTGACTTTC	CASSLDRGRSGANVLTF
TRBD2	13	NA	TRBV18	TRBJ2-1	TGTGCCAGCTCTCGGGGGGTGAACAATGAGCAGTTCTTC	CASSRGVNNEQFF
TRBD1	13	NA	TRBV2	TRBJ1-1	TGTGCCAGCAGTTACATCGGGACAGGCGAAGCTTTCTTT	CASSYIGTGEAFF
NA	12	few	TRBV7-9	TRBJ2-7	TGTGCCAGCAGCCGGGTTTATGGCGAGCAGTACTTC	CASSRVYGEQYF
TRBD1	14	NA	TRBV7-3	TRBJ2-7	TGTGCCAGCAGCCCCGGGACAGGGTCTAACGAGCAGTACTTC	CASSPGTGSNEQYF
TRBD1	14	few	TRBV7-7	TRBJ2-3	TGTGCTAGCAGCGCCCGGACAGGTGTAGGGACGCAGTATTTT	CASSARTGVGTQYF
NA	16	NA	TRBV5-1	TRBJ1-4	TGCGCCAGCGGGCGTATGGGGATAGGGGCGGAGGAAAAACTGTTTTTT	CASGRMGIGAEEKLFF
TRBD1	15	NA	TRBV7-6	TRBJ2-1	TGTGCCAGCAGCTTAACTTCTACAGGGGTTGATGAGCAGTTCTTC	CASSLTSTGVDEQFF
TRBD1	13	NA	TRBV7-9	TRBJ1-2	TGTGCCAGCAGCCCTTGGACAGGGGTTGGCTACACCTTC	CASSPWTGVGYTF
NA	13	NA	TRBV7-2	TRBJ2-7	TGTGCCAGCAGCTTAGGCAGATCCTACGAGCAGTACTTC	CASSLGRSYEQYF
TRBD1	16	NA	TRBV4-2	TRBJ2-1	TGTGCCAGCAGCCAAGGCGGACAGGGGACTGACAATGAGCAGTTCTTC	CASSQGGQGTDNEQFF
NA	13	NA	TRBV5-1	TRBJ2-7	TGCGCCAGCAGCTTGGAGAGCTCCTACGAGCAGTACTTC	CASSLESSYEQYF
NA	13	NA	TRBV19	TRBJ2-1	TGTGCCAGTAGCCCATATGGGGGGTGTGAGCAGTTCTTC	CASSPYGGCEQFF
NA	16	once	TRBV7-6	TRBJ2-1	TGTGCCAGCAGCTTAGCCCAGGGGGGCCCTTACAATGAGCAGTTCTTC	CASSLAQGGPYNEQFF
NA	14	NA	TRBV6-6	TRBJ1-5	TGTGCCAGCAGTTTGGCGGGGAGCAATCAGCCCCAGCATTTT	CASSLAGSNQPQHF
NA	14	few	TRBV6-5	TRBJ1-1	TGTGCCAGCACCCCCGTTGGTGGGAGCACTGAAGCTTTCTTT	CASTPVGGSTEAFF
NA	15	NA	TRBV25-1	TRBJ2-2	TGTGCCAGCAGTGAACAGGGAAGGCGCGCCGGGGAGCTGTTTTTT	CASSEQGRRAGELFF
NA	16	NA	TRBV4-2	TRBJ2-6	TGTGCCAGCAGCCAAGAGGGGGCGGGTGGGGCCAACGTCCTGACTTTC	CASSQEGAGGANVLTF
TRBD2	13	NA	TRBV7-9	TRBJ2-7	TGTGCCAGCAGCTTCGGGGGGTTCGACGAGCAGTACTTC	CASSFGGFDEQYF
TRBD2	17	NA	TRBV7-2	TRBJ2-1	TGTGCCAGCAGCTTAGAACTAGCGGGGGGGTTAAGGAATGAGCAGTTCTTC	CASSLELAGGLRNEQFF
NA	12	NA	TRBV29-1	TRBJ1-2	TGCAGCGTTGAACGGGGAAACTATGGCTACACCTTC	CSVERGNYGYTF
TRBD1	15	few	TRBV19	TRBJ1-1	TGTGCCAGTAGTACTTCAGGGGGCTGGGGCACTGAAGCTTTCTTT	CASSTSGGWGTEAFF
NA	15	few	TRBV4-3	TRBJ2-2	TGCGCCAGCAGCCAAGATCCGGGGTACGCCGGGGAGCTGTTTTTT	CASSQDPGYAGELFF
NA	15	once	TRBV7-2	TRBJ2-5	TGTGCCAGCAGCCCAGGGGTGGGGGCGCGGGAGACCCAGTACTTC	CASSPGVGARETQYF
NA	14	few	TRBV6-5	TRBJ1-5	TGTGCCAGCAGTTCGGGAATCAGCAATCAGCCCCAGCATTTT	CASSSGISNQPQHF
NA	11	NA	TRBV6-1	TRBJ1-2	TGTGCCAGCAGCCGGGACAATGGCTACACCTTC	CASSRDNGYTF
TRBD1	15	NA	TRBV28	TRBJ2-7	TGTGCCAGCAGTTTCCCGGGACAGGGTACCTACGAGCAGTACTTC	CASSFPGQGTYEQYF
TRBD1	14	NA	TRBV7-8	TRBJ2-5	TGTGCCAGCAGCCCGACAGGGCAGAAAGAGACCCAGTACTTC	CASSPTGQKETQYF
TRBD1	13	NA	TRBV19	TRBJ2-7	TGTGCCAGCAGGAACTTACAGGGGTACGAGCAGTACTTC	CASRNLQGYEQYF
TRBD1	14	NA	TRBV5-1	TRBJ1-1	TGCGCCAGCAAGTTTTGGACAGGGAACACTGAAGCTTTCTTT	CASKFWTGNTEAFF
TRBD2	15	NA	TRBV27	TRBJ2-7	TGTGCCAGCACTCGACTAGCGGGGGGATTCTACGAGCAGTACTTC	CASTRLAGGFYEQYF
TRBD1	14	NA	TRBV30	TRBJ1-6	TGTGCCTGGAGTAAGGACAGGGGAGATTCACCCCTCCACTTT	CAWSKDRGDSPLHF
NA	15	NA	TRBV6-1	TRBJ2-1	TGTGCCAGCAGCCTTACCCGGAGCTCCTACAATGAGCAGTTCTTC	CASSLTRSSYNEQFF
TRBD1	16	medium-sized	TRBV4-3	TRBJ1-6	TGCGCCAGCAGCCTCAGCGAGGGGACAGGTGGTTCACCCCTCCACTTT	CASSLSEGTGGSPLHF
TRBD1	15	NA	TRBV7-9	TRBJ2-7	TGTGCCAGCAGCCCCCCCGGGACAGATTTCTACGAGCAGTACTTC	CASSPPGTDFYEQYF
NA	13	NA	TRBV27	TRBJ1-5	TGTGCCAGCAGTTTTGGGGCCTTTCAGCCCCAGCATTTT	CASSFGAFQPQHF
NA	13	NA	TRBV30	TRBJ2-7	TGTGCCTGGAGTACCGGGGGCTCCTACGAGCAGTACTTC	CAWSTGGSYEQYF
NA	15	few	TRBV2	TRBJ1-6	TGTGCCAGCTCTCAGTCGGGACACAATAATTCACCCCTCCACTTT	CASSQSGHNNSPLHF
TRBD2	18	NA	TRBV9	TRBJ2-6	TGTGCCAGCAGCGTAGAGGGAGGGATCAGCTCTGGGGCCAACGTCCTGACTTTC	CASSVEGGISSGANVLTF
TRBD1	12	NA	TRBV27	TRBJ1-1	TGTGCCAGCAGTCGTTTGGGACAGGGAGCTTTCTTT	CASSRLGQGAFF
TRBD2	17	NA	TRBV4-1	TRBJ2-3	TGCGCCAGCAGCCAAGATGCTAGCGGTCCTAGCACAGATACGCAGTATTTT	CASSQDASGPSTDTQYF
NA	14	NA	TRBV5-6	TRBJ2-7	TGTGCCAGCAGCTTGGTCGGGAATTCCTACGAGCAGTACTTC	CASSLVGNSYEQYF